This T cell receptor beta chain is drawn from a study of T cell responses to AZD1222 COVID-19 vaccine. Overall study results and limits: Regions 160-218 and 743-854 held dominance among vaccine-associated CD4 TCRs, which spanned spike. Seropositive AZD1222 recipients at baseline numbered only five or six. Unmutated regions of variants are reportedly targeted by nearly half of spike-specific TCRs. The sample set comprised mostly white British donors with more females, and clonal diversity was possibly underestimated.

Using immunoSEQ multiplex PCR, the repertoire was profiled, and TCRdb retains in-frame clones only, with some absent. This table holds over 60,000 clones, 85% to 90% found once. Remarks on this clone: Its target is not known.

This sequence was found in an adult who received the MenACWY meningococcal vaccine as a control. Sample: peripheral blood, taken 28 days after the second dose of the MenACWY control vaccine.

CDR3 in amino acids: CASSTRQGYNSPLHF. The CDR3 region has the DNA TGTGCCAGCAGTACGAGACAGGGGTATAATTCACCCCTCCACTTT. The chain joins TRBV6-2 or TRBV6-3 to TRBJ1-6; 8 bases agree with TRBD1. V gave up 5 bases and J gave up 4 bases; unmatched junction bases: 4. This CDR3 is 15 amino acids long. Germline loops: CDR1 MNHEY, CDR2 SVGEGT.